The rows below give T cell receptor beta chains drawn from one sample of a study of PD-1 blockade in classical Hodgkin lymphoma. Sequencing used immunoSEQ multiplex PCR; TCRdb keeps in-frame clones, though not all of them. The table includes about 17,000 clones, 75% to 85% detected once. The source material was peripheral blood mononuclear cells (PBMCs), sampled at baseline. The origin of the receptors is a human donor with classical Hodgkin lymphoma. The CDR3 runs from the conserved cysteine through the conserved F or W. A D gene is named only where the DNA matches it firmly. The size of a clone is reported for some rows only, either as once, few or many, or as a class for expanded clones.

j_call v_call clone_size d_call cdr3_aa cdr3_nt
TRBJ2-1 TRBV6-6 - - CASSYSRQGTYNEQFF TGTGCCAGCAGTTACTCGCGCCAGGGGACCTACAATGAGCAGTTCTTC
TRBJ2-1 TRBV5-8 - - CASSYRQEPEFF TGTGCCAGCAGCTATCGACAGGAACCTGAGTTCTTC
TRBJ2-5 TRBV25-1 - - CASKGSQETQYF TGTGCCAGCAAGGGTTCACAAGAGACCCAGTACTTC
TRBJ2-7 TRBV7-9 - - CASSPPDGNEQYF TGTGCCAGCAGCCCTCCAGACGGGAACGAGCAGTACTTC
TRBJ2-3 TRBV29-1 - TRBD2 CSVDSGGGSQDTQYF TGCAGCGTTGATTCCGGCGGGGGGTCCCAAGATACGCAGTATTTT
TRBJ2-2 TRBV7-2 - TRBD1 CASSLADRVGELFF TGTGCCAGCAGCTTAGCCGACAGGGTCGGGGAGCTGTTTTTT
TRBJ2-5 TRBV7-3 - TRBD2 CASSPGLAGETQYF TGTGCCAGCAGCCCCGGACTAGCGGGAGAGACCCAGTACTTC
TRBJ2-2 TRBV6-5 - - CASTLSTVPGELFF TGTGCCAGCACCCTATCGACGGTTCCCGGGGAGCTGTTTTTT
TRBJ2-7 TRBV18 few - CASSPGGDEQYF TGTGCCAGCTCCCCGGGGGGCGACGAGCAGTACTTC
TRBJ2-2 TRBV5-6 - TRBD2 CASSPGGANTGELFF TGTGCCAGCAGCCCGGGAGGGGCGAACACCGGGGAGCTGTTTTTT
TRBJ2-5 TRBV10-3 few TRBD2 CAISEGTSGRNKETQYF TGTGCCATCTCTGAAGGGACTAGCGGGAGGAATAAAGAGACCCAGTACTTC
TRBJ2-7 TRBV4-3 few TRBD2 CASSLGAGAGGREQYF TGCGCCAGCAGCCTTGGGGCGGGAGCGGGAGGTCGGGAGCAGTACTTC
TRBJ2-7 TRBV4-3 - - CASSQDLDTTYEQYF TGCGCCAGCAGCCAAGATCTGGACACTACCTACGAGCAGTACTTC
TRBJ1-6 TRBV19 - TRBD1 CASSQGDYTFALHF TGTGCCAGTAGTCAGGGGGACTACACCTTCGCCCTCCACTTT
TRBJ2-2 TRBV5-1 - TRBD1 CASSKTPPGQGADGELFF TGCGCCAGCAGTAAGACCCCTCCGGGACAGGGGGCGGACGGGGAGCTGTTTTTT